This T cell receptor (beta chain) was obtained from a study of T cell clonotyping in hematopoietic cell transplantation. Method: immunoSEQ multiplex PCR; TCRdb's copy keeps in-frame clones and lacks some. Among 7,200 or so clones listed, about nine tenths were seen once. V was cut by 0 bases and J by 7 bases, with 9 bases left in between. In germline, CDR1 is GTSNPN, CDR2 SVGIG (reference sequence). The CDR3 runs 12 residues. Findings of the study overall: Cells were unsorted, so CD4 and CD8 contributions were not separated. Recipient TCR diversity dropped after transplant; expanded clonotypes rose from day 30 to 180.

Blood collection times were about day -28 and days 30, 100, 180 posttransplant. As regards this clone: Its specificity is unknown.

This sample comprised PBMCs, obtained 30 days after allogeneic stem cell transplant. V is TRBV30 and J is TRBJ1-2; no definite D call. The clonotype originates from a female patient between 50 and 59 years old who had an allogeneic stem cell transplant from an unrelated donor, so the T cells may come from the graft donor. Some clones in this sample may be carry-over from other donors' samples. The CDR3 DNA reads as TGTGCCTGGAGTGTACAGTCGGGTGGCTACACCTTC. It specifies CAWSVQSGGYTF.